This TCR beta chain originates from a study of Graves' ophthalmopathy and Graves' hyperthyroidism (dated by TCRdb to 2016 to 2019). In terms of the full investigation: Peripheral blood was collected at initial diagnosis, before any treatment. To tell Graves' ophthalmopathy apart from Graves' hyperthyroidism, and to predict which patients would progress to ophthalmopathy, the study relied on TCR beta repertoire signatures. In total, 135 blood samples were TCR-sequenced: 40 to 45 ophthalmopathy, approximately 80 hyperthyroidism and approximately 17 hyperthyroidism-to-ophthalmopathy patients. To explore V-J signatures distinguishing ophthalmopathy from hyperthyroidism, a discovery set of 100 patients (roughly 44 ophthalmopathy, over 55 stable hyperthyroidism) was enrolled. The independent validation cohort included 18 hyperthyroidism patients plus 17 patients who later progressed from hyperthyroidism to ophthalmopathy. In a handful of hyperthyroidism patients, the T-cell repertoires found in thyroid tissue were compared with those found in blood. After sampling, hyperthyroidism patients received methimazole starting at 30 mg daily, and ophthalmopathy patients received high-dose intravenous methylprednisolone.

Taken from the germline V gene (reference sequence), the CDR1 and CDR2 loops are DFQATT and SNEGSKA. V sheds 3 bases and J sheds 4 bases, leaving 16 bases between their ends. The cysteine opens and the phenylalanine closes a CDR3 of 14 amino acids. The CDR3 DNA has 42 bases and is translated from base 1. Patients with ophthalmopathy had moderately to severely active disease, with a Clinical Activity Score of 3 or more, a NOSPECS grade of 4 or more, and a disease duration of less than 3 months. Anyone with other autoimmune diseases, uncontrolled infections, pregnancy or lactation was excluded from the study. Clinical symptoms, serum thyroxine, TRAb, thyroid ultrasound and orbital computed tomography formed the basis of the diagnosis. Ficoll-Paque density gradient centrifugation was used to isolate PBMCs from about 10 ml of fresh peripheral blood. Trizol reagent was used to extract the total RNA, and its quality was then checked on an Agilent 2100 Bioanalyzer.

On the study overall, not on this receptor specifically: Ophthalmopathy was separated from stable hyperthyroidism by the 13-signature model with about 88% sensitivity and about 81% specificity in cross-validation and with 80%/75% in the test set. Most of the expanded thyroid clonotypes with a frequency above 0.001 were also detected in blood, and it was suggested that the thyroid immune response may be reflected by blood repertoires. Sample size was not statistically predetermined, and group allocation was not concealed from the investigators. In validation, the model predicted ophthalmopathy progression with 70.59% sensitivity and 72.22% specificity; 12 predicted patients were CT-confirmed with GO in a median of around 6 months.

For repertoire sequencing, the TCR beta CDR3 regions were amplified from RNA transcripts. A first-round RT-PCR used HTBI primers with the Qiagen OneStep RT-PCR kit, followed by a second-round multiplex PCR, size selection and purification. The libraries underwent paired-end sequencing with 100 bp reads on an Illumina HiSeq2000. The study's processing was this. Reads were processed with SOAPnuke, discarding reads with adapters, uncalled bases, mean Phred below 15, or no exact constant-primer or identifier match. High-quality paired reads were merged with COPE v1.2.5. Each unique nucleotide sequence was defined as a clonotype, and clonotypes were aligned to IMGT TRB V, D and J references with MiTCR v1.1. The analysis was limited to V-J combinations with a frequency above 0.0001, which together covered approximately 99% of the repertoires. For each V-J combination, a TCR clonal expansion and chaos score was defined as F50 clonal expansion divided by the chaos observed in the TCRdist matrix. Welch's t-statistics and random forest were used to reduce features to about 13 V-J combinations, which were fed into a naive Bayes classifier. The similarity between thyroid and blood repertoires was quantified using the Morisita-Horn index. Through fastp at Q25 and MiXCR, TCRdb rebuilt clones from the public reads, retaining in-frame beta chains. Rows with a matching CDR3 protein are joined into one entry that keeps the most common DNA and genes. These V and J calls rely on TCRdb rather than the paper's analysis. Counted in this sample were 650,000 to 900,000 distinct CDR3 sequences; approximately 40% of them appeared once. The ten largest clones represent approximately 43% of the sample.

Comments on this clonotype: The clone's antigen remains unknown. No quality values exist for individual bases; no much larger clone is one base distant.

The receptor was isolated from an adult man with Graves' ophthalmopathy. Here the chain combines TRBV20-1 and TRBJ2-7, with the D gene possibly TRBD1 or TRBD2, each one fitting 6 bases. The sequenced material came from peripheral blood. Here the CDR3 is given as CSASSGRGDYEQYF. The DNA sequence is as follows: TGCAGTGCTAGTTCCGGAAGGGGGGATTACGAGCAGTACTTC.